The clone carrying this T cell receptor beta chain has at least ten counts. Antigen unknown. This record comes from a study of regulatory T cells in long-lasting Graves disease. Whole-study context: The antithyroid drugs taken by newly diagnosed Graves' patients had been used for under 3 months.

The time point: newly diagnosed GD, antithyroid drugs for less than 3 months. Researchers made the TCR library from RNA that was extracted from PBMCs. CDR3-region Arm-PCR and iRepertoire HTBI primers produced the TCR beta libraries. Via MiXCR, TCRdb re-called the multiplex PCR reads, giving one row per CDR3 protein. The sample has approximately 440,000 distinct CDR3 sequences, 15% to 20% seen once. With V trimmed by 3 bases and J by 0 bases, 13 bases remained unmatched. This CDR3 region has 19 residues. Study conclusions and caveats: Persistent Graves' patients showed reduced TCR diversity versus newly diagnosed patients.

This same sample was also part of a study on T cells in Graves' hyperthyroidism and ophthalmopathy. In that study: Lactation, pregnancy, other autoimmune disease or uncontrolled infection led to exclusion of patients.

The sample consisted of peripheral blood mononuclear cells (PBMCs), taken at new diagnosis, from a patient treated with antithyroid drugs. The receptor's source is a man aged 35 to 55 with Graves disease. The J gene is TRBJ2-3, the V gene TRBV12-3 or TRBV12-4, with 9 bases matching TRBD2. CDR3 region: CASSFGTSRRLASTDTQYF. The CDR3 DNA sequence: TGTGCCAGCAGTTTTGGGACTAGCAGGCGACTTGCTAGCACAGATACGCAGTATTTT.